Shown below are 14 T cell receptor beta chains from a single sample sequenced in a study of T cell clones after liver transplantation. The assay was immunoSEQ multiplex PCR, and TCRdb's table has in-frame clones only and misses some. The sample lists roughly 120,000 clones, less than 95% seen once, with around 0.8% in the top ten. Sequencing was performed on CD4+ T cells from blood, taken 12 months after liver transplant. These receptors all come from a human patient who received a liver transplant. The T cells may come from the graft donor.

V gene TRBV19 combines with J gene TRBJ2-5; TRBD1 matches at 9 bases. Germline-derived CDR1 and CDR2 are LNHDA and SQIVND (reference sequence). Trimming at V came to 7 bases and at J to 4 bases, leaving 13 bases not matched to a gene. The CDR3 spans 16 residues. The CDR3 DNA follows: TGTGCCAGTACGCCGGGGACAGGGAGCAGCGGAGAGACCCAGTACTTC. This sequence encodes CASTPGTGSSGETQYF. Full variable domain (missing parts from reference TRBV19 and TRBJ2-5): DGGITQSPKYLFRKEGQNVTLSCEQNLNHDAMYWYRQDPGQGLRLIYYSQIVNDFQKGDIAEGYSVSREKKESFPLTVTSAQKNPTAFYLCASTPGTGSSGETQYFGPGTRLLVL.

This clone was seen a handful of times. DNA for the CDR3: TGTGCCAGCAGTAATGGGGGTGAAAGGCAGTATTTT. Protein: CASSNGGERQYF. J is TRBJ2-3 and V is TRBV6-5; D possibly uses TRBD1 or TRBD2 (5 bases each). CDR3 length equals 12 residues. Trimming shortened V by 5 bases and J by 11 bases, and 14 bases separated the two germline ends. Germline-derived CDR1 and CDR2 are MNHEY and SVGAGI.

The genes are TRBV5-6 and TRBJ1-1; D is unresolved. Trimming stripped 0 bases from V and 11 bases from J, with 14 bases between. CDR3 length: 13 amino acids. Germline V CDR1 and CDR2: SGHDT, YYEEEE. The CDR3 sequence is CASSLGRIDGAFF. The CDR3 nucleotides are TGTGCCAGCAGCTTGGGCAGGATCGATGGGGCTTTCTTT.

The chain joins TRBV27 to TRBJ2-3, with 7 bases fitting TRBD2. Germline V gene data show CDR1 as MNHEY and CDR2 as SMNVEV (reference sequence). The CDR3 spans 17 residues. Trimming at V came to 6 bases and at J to 5 bases, leaving 17 bases not matched to a gene. The chain's CDR3 is CASRSYSSGMEGDTQYF. The CDR3 DNA sequence: TGTGCCAGCAGGTCCTATTCTAGCGGAATGGAGGGAGATACGCAGTATTTT.

The chain recombines TRBV5-6 with TRBJ2-4; 12 positions match TRBD2. V was clipped by 0 bases and J by 8 bases; unmatched bases: 3. The CDR3 has 15 residues. Germline V CDR1 and CDR2: SGHDT, YYEEEE. CDR3 DNA sequence: TGTGCCAGCAGCTTGGATCGGACTAGCGGGGACATTCAGTACTTC. Protein product: CASSLDRTSGDIQYF. The full variable domain, rest sourced from reference TRBV5-6 and TRBJ2-4, is DAGVTQSPTHLIKTRGQQVTLRCSPKSGHDTVSWYQQALGQGPQFIFQYYEEEERQRGNFPDRFSGHQFPNYSSELNVNALLLGDSALYLCASSLDRTSGDIQYFGAGTRLSVL.

The chain recombines TRBV5-1 with TRBJ2-2; no clear D gene. The CDR3 contains 15 residues. V dropped 1 base and J dropped 0 bases, with 7 bases sitting between them. CDR1 is SGHRS, CDR2 YFSETQ, per germline. CDR3 loop: CASSLNSANTGELFF. CDR3 coding DNA: TGCGCCAGCAGCTTGAATAGTGCGAACACCGGGGAGCTGTTTTTT.

This rearrangement joins TRBV11-3 to TRBJ2-5, with D possibly matching TRBD1 (5 bases). CDR1 is SGHNT, CDR2 YENEEA, per germline. Trimming left V 5 bases short and J 5 bases short, with 15 bases between. This CDR3 has 14 residues. For the CDR3, the DNA is TGTGCCAGCAGCAGAAGCAGGGTGCAGGAGACCCAGTACTTC. Protein product: CASSRSRVQETQYF.

This sequence joins TRBV11-3 and TRBJ2-3; 8 bases align to TRBD2. The CDR3 has 15 residues. Germline lookup yields CDR1 SGHNT and CDR2 YENEEA. The V segment lost 4 bases and the J segment 6 bases; nucleotides outside the gene matches: 9. In DNA form, the CDR3 reads TGTGCCAGCAGCTCCCAAGCGGGAGTGGGGGATACGCAGTATTTT. This sequence encodes CASSSQAGVGDTQYF.

This chain uses TRBV5-1 with TRBJ2-5; 10 positions agree with TRBD2. V gave up 3 bases and J gave up 3 bases; unmatched junction bases: 2. This CDR3 is 14 amino acids long. Germline CDR1 and CDR2: SGHRS and YFSETQ. The CDR3 region is CASSYGLAEETQYF. In nucleotides, the CDR3 is TGCGCCAGCAGCTACGGACTAGCGGAAGAGACCCAGTACTTC.

The chain employs TRBV29-1 and TRBJ1-2; TRBD1 aligns across 8 bases. Trimming cost V 7 bases and J 3 bases; bases outside gene matches: 4. Germline CDR1 SQVTM, CDR2 ANQGSEA. There are 12 residues in the CDR3. The CDR3 nucleotides are TGCAGCGATGGACAGGGAGACTATGGCTACACCTTC. Protein: CSDGQGDYGYTF.

The V and J genes are TRBV28 and TRBJ1-3; weak D call: TRBD1 (6 bases). The V end was cut by 2 bases, the J end by 9 bases, with 17 bases between. This CDR3 has 15 residues. Germline-derived CDR1 and CDR2 are MDHEN and SYDVKM. Written as DNA, the CDR3 is TGTGCCAGCAGTTTAATGACAGGCCCCGACCCCACCATATATTTT. Residues: CASSLMTGPDPTIYF. The variable domain in full, with the rest retrieved from reference TRBV28 and TRBJ1-3, is DVKVTQSSRYLVKRTGEKVFLECVQDMDHENMFWYRQDPGLGLRLIYFSYDVKMKEKGDIPEGYSVSREKKERFSLILESASTNQTSMYLCASSLMTGPDPTIYFGEGSWLTVV.

The chain combines TRBV9 with TRBJ2-2, with a possible D match to TRBD1 (5 bases). In germline, CDR1 is SGDLS, CDR2 YYNGEE. V lost 1 base and J lost 5, with 6 bases in between. The CDR3 totals 13 residues. CDR3 bases: TGTGCCAGCAGCGTAACAGGTACCGGGGAGCTGTTTTTT. It specifies CASSVTGTGELFF. Variable domain in full (rest from reference TRBV9 and TRBJ2-2): DSGVTQTPKHLITATGQRVTLRCSPRSGDLSVYWYQQSLDQGLQFLIQYYNGEERAKGNILERFSAQQFPDLHSELNLSSLELGDSALYFCASSVTGTGELFFGEGSRLTVL.

V is TRBV9 and J is TRBJ2-5; D unresolved. CDR1 and CDR2 from the germline V gene are SGDLS and YYNGEE. The CDR3 runs to 13 residues. V shed 2 bases and J shed 0 bases, with 5 bases lying between them. As DNA, the CDR3 is TGTGCCAGCAGCGTCAGTAACCAAGAGACCCAGTACTTC. As protein: CASSVSNQETQYF.

The chain has TRBV28 and TRBJ1-2, with TRBD1 identical over 8 bases. The CDR3 is made up of 14 amino acids. Germline assignment: CDR1 MDHEN and CDR2 SYDVKM. V gave up 5 bases and J gave up 7 bases; unmatched junction bases: 9. This chain's CDR3 is CASSPPGGVSGYTF. CDR3 nucleotides: TGTGCCAGCAGTCCCCCAGGGGGCGTAAGTGGCTACACCTTC.